There are a few counts of the clone carrying this T cell receptor beta chain. Its antigen is still unknown. The source of the sample is a study of CD8 T cells in ankylosing spondylitis. Study results and limitations: What appeared characteristic of ankylosing spondylitis blood was a TCR beta motif of fewer than ten highly homologous variants.

TCRdb used MiXCR to reprocess the 5' RACE reads, holding one entry per CDR3 protein. The repertoire holds around 450,000 distinct CDR3 sequences, with roughly 26% as singletons. The V and J ends lost 5 bases and 5 bases respectively, with 21 bases between them. This CDR3 has 17 residues. The TCR originated in a male donor with ankylosing spondylitis. The sequenced sample consisted of blood, either unsorted or a sorted T cell fraction (not recorded which). The V gene is TRBV12-3 or TRBV12-4, the J gene TRBJ2-2; weak D call: TRBD2 (5 bases). CDR3 bases: TGTGCCAGCAGTCGCCCTACCGGAACTAGTTTTACCGGGGAGCTGTTTTTT. It translates to CASSRPTGTSFTGELFF.